One sample yielded the 6 T cell receptor beta chains listed below, sequenced in a study of T-cell memory formation after mild COVID-19. Each CDR3 protein is one row after TCRdb ran MiXCR on the 5' RACE reads. The sample comprises 540,000 or so distinct CDR3 sequences, approximately 20% of which are singletons, and 12% rests with the top ten. The specimen sequenced was PBMCs or a T cell subset sorted from them (not recorded which). All receptors come from an adult woman who had mild COVID-19 (a few samples of this study predate the infection). Cell type and time point are not known.

This clonotype showed up just a few times. The chain couples TRBV5-1 to TRBJ2-2; D gene uncertain. Germline-derived CDR1 and CDR2 are SGHRS and YFSETQ. V was trimmed by 0 bases and J by 7 bases, leaving 19 bases between them. This CDR3 has 17 amino acids. CDR3 DNA: TGCGCCAGCAGCTTGGCCGTCGGGCGCCGGATCGGCGGGGAGCTGTTTTTT. It specifies CASSLAVGRRIGGELFF. The full variable domain, its missing parts supplied by reference TRBV5-1 and TRBJ2-2, is KAGVTQTPRYLIKTRGQQVTLSCSPISGHRSVSWYQQTPGQGLQFLFEYFSETQRNKGNFPGRFSGRQFSNSRSEMNVSTLELGDSALYLCASSLAVGRRIGGELFFGEGSRLTVL.

This clonotype appeared a few times. V is TRBV12-3 or TRBV12-4 and J is TRBJ1-3; a possible D gene is TRBD1 (5 bases). V was clipped by 8 bases and J by 5 bases, with 13 bases between them. The CDR3 loop spans 13 amino acids. The CDR3 DNA reads TGTGCCAGCCATTCGACAGTTAGAAACACCATATATTTT. This sequence encodes CASHSTVRNTIYF.

The chain couples TRBV2 to TRBJ2-2; 8 bases line up with TRBD2. Germline V gene lookup returns CDR1 SNHLY and CDR2 FYNNEI. Losses at the gene ends were 3 bases for V and 7 bases for J; bases not matched to a gene: 7. This CDR3 comprises 15 residues. In DNA, the CDR3 is TGTGCCAGCAGTGACCGGCGGGGGGCGAACGGGGAGCTGTTTTTT. Translated, it gives CASSDRRGANGELFF.

This clonotype was observed a handful of times. The chain combines TRBV24-1 with TRBJ2-1; D is unclear. The V gene lost 4 bases and the J gene lost 1 base, with 7 bases spanning the gap. The CDR3 covers 14 residues. In germline, CDR1 is KGHDR, CDR2 SFDVKD. CDR3 DNA: TGTGCCACCAGTGAGGCTGGATCCTACAATGAGCAGTTCTTC. Its protein is CATSEAGSYNEQFF.

A word on this clonotype: This may be a read error: a much more frequent sequence differs by one nucleotide. The chain joins TRBV7-6 to TRBJ2-7; unclear D gene. Germline CDR1 reads SGHVS; CDR2 reads FNYEAQ. V lost 6 bases and J lost 10, with 19 bases in between. The length of the CDR3 is 13 residues. CDR3 sequence: CASSERLGSDQYF. The DNA of the CDR3 is TGTGCCAGCAGTGAAAGACTCGGCTCCGATCAGTACTTC.

This clonotype was observed a handful of times. This chain links TRBV5-1 with TRBJ2-2, with 8 bases that match TRBD1. Per germline, CDR1 SGHRS and CDR2 YFSETQ. After removal of 7 bases from V and 2 bases from J, the junction contained 7 bases not matched to a gene. The CDR3 is 15 amino acids. DNA for the CDR3: TGCGCCAGCGGGCCCGGACAGGGTAACACCGGGGAGCTGTTTTTT. It is translated as CASGPGQGNTGELFF. Filled out from reference TRBV5-1 and TRBJ2-2, the complete variable domain reads KAGVTQTPRYLIKTRGQQVTLSCSPISGHRSVSWYQQTPGQGLQFLFEYFSETQRNKGNFPGRFSGRQFSNSRSEMNVSTLELGDSALYLCASGPGQGNTGELFFGEGSRLTVL.